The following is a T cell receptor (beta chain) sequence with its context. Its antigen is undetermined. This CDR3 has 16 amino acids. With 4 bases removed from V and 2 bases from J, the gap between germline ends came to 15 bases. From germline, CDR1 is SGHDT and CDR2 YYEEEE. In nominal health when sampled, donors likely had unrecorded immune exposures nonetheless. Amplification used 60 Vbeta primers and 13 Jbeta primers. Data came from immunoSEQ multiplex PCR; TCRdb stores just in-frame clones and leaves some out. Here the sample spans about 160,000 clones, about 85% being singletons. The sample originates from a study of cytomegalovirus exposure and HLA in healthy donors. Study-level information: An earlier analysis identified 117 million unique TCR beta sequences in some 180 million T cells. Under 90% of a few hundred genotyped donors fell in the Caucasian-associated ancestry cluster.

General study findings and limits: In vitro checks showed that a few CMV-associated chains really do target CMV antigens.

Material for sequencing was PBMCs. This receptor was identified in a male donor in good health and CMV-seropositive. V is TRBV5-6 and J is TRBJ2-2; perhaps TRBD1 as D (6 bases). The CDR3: CASSKPGHPNTGELFF. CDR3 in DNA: TGTGCCAGCAGCAAACCGGGACACCCTAACACCGGGGAGCTGTTTTTT.